This TCR beta chain was sequenced during a study of shared clonotypes between healthy human individuals. This CDR3 has 13 amino acids. V shed 8 bases and J shed 3 bases, with 14 bases lying between them. Germline V gene data show CDR1 as MNHNS and CDR2 as SASEGT. This table comes from immunoSEQ multiplex PCR, and its TCRdb copy is limited to in-frame clones, with some not included. The table has millions of clones, 85% to 95% seen once. The count of this clone is one. The sample comprised naive CD4+ T cells sorted from blood. Stated subset: CD45RA+ positively selected. The sequence came from a man between 18 and 29 years old in good health. The chain has TRBV6-1 and TRBJ2-7, with a weak D call TRBD1 (5 bases). The CDR3 bases are TGTGCCAGCGTAAGGGGTAACGGCTACGAGCAGTACTTC. Its protein product is CASVRGNGYEQYF.